These 4 T cell receptor beta chains came from one sample sequenced in a study of T cell repertoires in cytomegalovirus infection. No antigen has been assigned to these receptors. TCRdb re-analysed the reads in MiXCR, keeping a single row per CDR3 protein. The table records 650,000 to 900,000 distinct CDR3 sequences, approximately 30% of them present only once. Sequenced material: cultured CD8+ T cells from PBMCs, taken from culture after CMV antigen stimulation. These receptors all stem from a human donor in good health (CMV status not recorded). Some clones in this sample may be carry-over from other donors' samples.

This clonotype has only one observation. The junction does not match germline at one end; this may be a read error. V and J are TRBV5-3 and TRBJ2-2; 13 bases line up with TRBD2. TRBV5-3 is annotated as an ORF whose role is uncertain. The length of the CDR3 is 18 residues. CDR3 region: CASSSPGLAGRITGELFF. For the CDR3, the DNA is TGTGCCAGCAGCTCTCCGGGACTAGCGGGGAGGATCACCGGGGAGCTGTTTTTT.

The chain has TRBV9 and TRBJ2-3, with D tentatively TRBD2 (5 bases). Germline V gene lookup returns CDR1 SGDLS and CDR2 YYNGEE. CDR3 length: 12 amino acids. V was shortened by 10 bases and J by 2 bases, with 11 bases between the two germline ends. The CDR3 protein is CAGSEATDTQYF. The CDR3 DNA reads as TGTGCCGGCTCGGAGGCCACAGATACGCAGTATTTT.

This clonotype was recorded many times. This rearrangement joins TRBV19 to TRBJ1-1, with a weak D call TRBD1 (5 bases). CDR1 is LNHDA and CDR2 is SQIVND in the germline V gene (reference sequence). The CDR3 is made up of 13 amino acids. Trimming removed 4 bases from V and 5 bases from J, with 11 bases in between. The CDR3 DNA sequence: TGTGCCAGTAGTAAAGATGGGGGGACTGAAGCTTTCTTT. The encoded protein is CASSKDGGTEAFF.

The chain recombines TRBV9 with TRBJ1-6; D unresolved. The CDR3 runs to 15 residues. Germline lookup yields CDR1 SGDLS and CDR2 YYNGEE. V lost 0 bases, J lost 4 bases, and 8 bases lay in between. This CDR3 reads CASSVEGAYNSPLHF. CDR3 coding DNA: TGTGCCAGCAGCGTAGAAGGAGCGTATAATTCACCCCTCCACTTT.